The rows below give T cell receptor beta chains drawn from one sample of a study of blood T cell repertoires in COVID-19. Assay used: immunoSEQ multiplex PCR; TCRdb lists only in-frame clones, some missing. The sample records fewer than 200,000 clones, around 83% being singletons. Specimen: PBMCs or T cells enriched from blood (not recorded which). Receptors were obtained from a woman between 45 and 60 years old in a cohort exposed to, infected with or recovered from COVID-19 (not recorded which). Each CDR3 is given without its conserved first and last residue. Each record gives: clone size, CDR3 length, V gene, J gene, CDR3 protein. Clone size is not always given. Where it is, it says once, few, many or a class for expanded clones.

-	15	TRBV29-1	TRBJ2-3	SVASHEYSSSTDTQY
-	14	TRBV19	TRBJ1-2	ASSQRVRGMVYGYT
-	12	TRBV14	TRBJ2-1	ASSQELAHNEQF
-	11	TRBV5-1	TRBJ2-3	ASSSLSTDTQY
-	14	TRBV4-1	TRBJ2-1	ASSPDGLAGRNEQF
-	13	TRBV27	TRBJ2-6	ASRRMSSGANVLT
-	11	TRBV6-5	TRBJ1-3	ASIRDSRNTIY
-	9	TRBV30	TRBJ1-1	AFRTQFKAF
-	12	TRBV27	TRBJ2-7	ASSLSKGAYEQY
-	13	TRBV20-1	TRBJ2-3	SASYGGRAGGTQY
few	11	TRBV11-3	TRBJ2-7	ASSLGRGYEQY
-	14	TRBV4-3	TRBJ2-3	ASSQDFGRGKDTQY
-	13	TRBV2	TRBJ2-3	ASKTSGKGTDTQY
-	16	TRBV25-1	TRBJ1-3	ASSESGGLGHYIDTIY
-	14	TRBV4-3	TRBJ1-2	ASSQYPGQGWIGYT